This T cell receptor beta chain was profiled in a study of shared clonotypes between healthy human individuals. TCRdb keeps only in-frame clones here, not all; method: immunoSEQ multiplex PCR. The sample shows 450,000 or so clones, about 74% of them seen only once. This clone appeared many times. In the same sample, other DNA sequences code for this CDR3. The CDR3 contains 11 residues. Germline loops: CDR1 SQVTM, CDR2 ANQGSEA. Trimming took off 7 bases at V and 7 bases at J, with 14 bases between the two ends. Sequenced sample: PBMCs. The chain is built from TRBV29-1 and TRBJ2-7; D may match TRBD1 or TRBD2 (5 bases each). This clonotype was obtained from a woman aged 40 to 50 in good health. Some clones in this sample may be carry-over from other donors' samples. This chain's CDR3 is CSGGQGGEQYF. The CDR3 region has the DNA TGCAGCGGCGGACAAGGAGGTGAGCAGTACTTC.